This TCR beta chain appears in the sequencing data of a study of chemoradiotherapy in HPV16-positive cancers. V gave up 0 bases and J gave up 4 bases, with 8 bases separating them. The CDR3 consists of 15 residues. CDR1 is SGDLS and CDR2 is YYNGEE in the germline V gene. Profiled with immunoSEQ multiplex PCR; TCRdb holds only in-frame clones, not every one. This sample has 950 to 1,100 clones, with under 85% found just once. This clone is large within its sample. The antigen is undetermined. General observations from the study: Candidate HPV-specific clones and E7-related TCR motifs grew in tumor during treatment.

Repeated repertoire sampling spanned the course of chemoradiotherapy. This specimen was tumor tissue, taken from a patient who underwent chemoradiotherapy. The chain is built from TRBV9 and TRBJ1-6; no definite D call. The origin of this receptor is a human donor with HPV-associated anogenital cancer. The CDR3 sequence: CASSVDGGYNSPLHF. DNA of the CDR3: TGTGCCAGCAGCGTAGACGGAGGGTATAATTCACCCCTCCACTTT.